The clone carrying this TCR beta chain was detected a few times. The V gene's germline CDR1 is KGHDR and CDR2 SFDVKD. Trimming left V 9 bases short and J 1 base short, with 8 bases between. The CDR3 is 12 residues long. This sample stems from a study of T-cell memory formation after mild COVID-19. TCRdb processed the 5' RACE reads anew with MiXCR; each CDR3 protein has one entry. The sample comprises 550,000 to 650,000 distinct CDR3 sequences, about 18% of which are singletons, and about 8.6% rests with the top ten. The receptor's source is an adult woman who had mild COVID-19 (a few samples of this study predate the infection). Cell type and time point are not known. Material for sequencing was PBMCs or a T cell subset sorted from them (not recorded which). The chain has TRBV24-1 and TRBJ1-1; a possible D gene is TRBD1 (5 bases). The chain's CDR3 is CATARGNTEAFF. The CDR3 DNA reads as TGTGCCACCGCGAGGGGGAACACTGAAGCTTTCTTT.